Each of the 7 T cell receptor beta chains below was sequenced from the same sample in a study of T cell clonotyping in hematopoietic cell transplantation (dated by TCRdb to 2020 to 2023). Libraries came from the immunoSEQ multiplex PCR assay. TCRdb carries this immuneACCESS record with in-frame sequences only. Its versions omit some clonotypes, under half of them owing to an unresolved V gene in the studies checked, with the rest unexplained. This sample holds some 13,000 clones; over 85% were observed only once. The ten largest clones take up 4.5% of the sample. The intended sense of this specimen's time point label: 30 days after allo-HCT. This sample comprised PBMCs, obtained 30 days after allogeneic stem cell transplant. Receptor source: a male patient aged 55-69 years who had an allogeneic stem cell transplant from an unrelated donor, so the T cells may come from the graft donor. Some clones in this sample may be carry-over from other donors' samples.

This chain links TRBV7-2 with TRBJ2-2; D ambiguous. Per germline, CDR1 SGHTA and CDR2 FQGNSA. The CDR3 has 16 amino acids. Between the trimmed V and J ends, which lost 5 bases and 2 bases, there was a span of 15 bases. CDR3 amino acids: CASSLPLRANTGELFF. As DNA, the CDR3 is TGTGCCAGCAGCCTACCATTAAGGGCAAACACCGGGGAGCTGTTTTTT.

The CDR3 nucleotides are TGTGCCAGTAGTGGGCAACCGGGACGGAAGATCATGAACACTGAAGCTTTCTTT. Translated, it gives CASSGQPGRKIMNTEAFF. This rearrangement joins TRBV19 to TRBJ1-1; tentatively, D is TRBD1 (5 bases). From germline, CDR1 is LNHDA and CDR2 SQIVND (reference sequence). Trimming cost V 5 bases and J 0 bases, with 22 bases left between them. CDR3 length: 18 amino acids.

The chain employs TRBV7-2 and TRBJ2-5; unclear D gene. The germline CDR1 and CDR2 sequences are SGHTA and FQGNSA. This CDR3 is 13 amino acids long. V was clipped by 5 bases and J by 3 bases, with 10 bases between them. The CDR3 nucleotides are TGTGCCAGCAGCCGGGCCACAAAAGAGACCCAGTACTTC. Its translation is CASSRATKETQYF.

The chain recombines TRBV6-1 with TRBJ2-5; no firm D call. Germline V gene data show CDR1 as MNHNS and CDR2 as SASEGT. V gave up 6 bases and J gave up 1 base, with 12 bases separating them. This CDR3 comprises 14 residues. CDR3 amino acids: CASRPSDGQETQYF. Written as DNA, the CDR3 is TGTGCCAGCAGACCGTCGGACGGCCAAGAGACCCAGTACTTC.

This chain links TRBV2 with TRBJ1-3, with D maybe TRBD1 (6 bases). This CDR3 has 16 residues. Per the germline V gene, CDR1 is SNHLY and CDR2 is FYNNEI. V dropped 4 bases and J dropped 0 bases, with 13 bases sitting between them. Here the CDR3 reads CASSAGQPVSGNTIYF. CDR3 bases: TGTGCCAGCAGTGCCGGACAGCCCGTCTCTGGAAACACCATATATTTT.

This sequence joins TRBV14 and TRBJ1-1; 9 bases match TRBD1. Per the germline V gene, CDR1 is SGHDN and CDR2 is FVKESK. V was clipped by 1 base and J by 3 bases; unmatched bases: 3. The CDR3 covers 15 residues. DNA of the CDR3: TGTGCCAGCAGCCAAGGGTGGACAGGGGACACTGAAGCTTTCTTT. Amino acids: CASSQGWTGDTEAFF.

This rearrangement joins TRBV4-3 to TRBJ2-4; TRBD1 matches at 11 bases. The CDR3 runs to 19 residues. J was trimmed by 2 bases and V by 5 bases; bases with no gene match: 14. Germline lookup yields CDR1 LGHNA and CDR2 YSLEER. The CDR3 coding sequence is TGCGCCAGCAGCGCCCGGGACAGGGGGGCTCCGAGTTCCAAAAACATTCAGTACTTC. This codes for CASSARDRGAPSSKNIQYF.